Each of the 6 T cell receptor beta chains below was sequenced from the same sample in a study of Ad26.COV2.S vaccination and SARS-CoV-2 variants. Treatment defined: around 19 received Ad26.COV2.S at low or high dose, single or two shots; 5 received placebo; per-sample allocation not given. Day 63 after the first injection of vaccine or placebo was the sampling time. The protocol was immunoSEQ multiplex PCR, while the TCRdb copy is restricted to in-frame clones and leaves out a portion. Of 360,000 or so clones in the sample, 89% were seen once. The material sequenced was peripheral blood, taken in a trial of Ad26.COV2.S vaccine versus placebo. The receptors stem from a person aged 18-60 years who received the Ad26.COV2.S COVID-19 vaccine or a placebo.

The rearrangement links TRBV7-2 to TRBJ1-5; D remains ambiguous. V was shortened by 5 bases and J by 1 base, with 12 bases between the two germline ends. Germline V gene lookup returns CDR1 SGHTA and CDR2 FQGNSA. This CDR3 has 15 amino acids. The CDR3 DNA is TGTGCCAGCAGCCGGGAGGCGAGAAGCAATCAGCCCCAGCATTTT. Amino acids: CASSREARSNQPQHF.

J is TRBJ1-1 and V is TRBV5-1; D unclear. V was pared by 5 bases and J by 1 base, with 6 bases between. The germline V gene encodes CDR1 SGHRS and CDR2 YFSETQ. The CDR3 totals 12 residues. The CDR3 bases are TGCGCCAGCAGGGAGCCGAACACTGAAGCTTTCTTT. Translated: CASREPNTEAFF.

The sample holds one count of this clone. The chain is built from TRBV19 and TRBJ2-3, with 8 nucleotides matching TRBD2. The CDR3 is 17 residues long. The germline V gene encodes CDR1 LNHDA and CDR2 SQIVND (reference sequence). Germline trimming cut 5 bases from V and 3 bases from J; bases unmatched to any gene: 13. The CDR3 reads CASSPQAGGGVTDTQYF. The CDR3 DNA reads as TGTGCCAGTAGTCCCCAGGCGGGGGGAGGGGTGACAGATACGCAGTATTTT. Full variable domain (missing parts from reference TRBV19 and TRBJ2-3): DGGITQSPKYLFRKEGQNVTLSCEQNLNHDAMYWYRQDPGQGLRLIYYSQIVNDFQKGDIAEGYSVSREKKESFPLTVTSAQKNPTAFYLCASSPQAGGGVTDTQYFGPGTRLTVL.

This clone occurred a few times. The chain uses TRBV6-5 and TRBJ1-6; 11 bases fit TRBD1. The V and J ends lost 10 bases and 7 bases, in that order; junction bases with no gene match: 9. The CDR3 has 15 residues. Germline V lookup: CDR1 MNHEY, CDR2 SVGAGI. The CDR3 region is CATQGQGAWNSPLHF. CDR3 in DNA: TGTGCCACACAAGGACAGGGGGCATGGAATTCACCCCTCCACTTT.

This chain links TRBV14 with TRBJ2-1; D gene unclear. Germline values: CDR1 SGHDN, CDR2 FVKESK. Between the trimmed V and J ends, which lost 5 bases and 0 bases, there was a span of 11 bases. This CDR3 has 15 amino acids. The CDR3 spells CASSYLGSSYNEQFF. DNA of the CDR3: TGTGCCAGCAGCTACCTAGGTTCCTCCTACAATGAGCAGTTCTTC.

The J gene is TRBJ2-5, the V gene TRBV29-1, with 7 nucleotides matching TRBD2. Germline V lookup: CDR1 SQVTM, CDR2 ANQGSEA. J lost 4 bases, V lost 6 bases, and 11 bases had no gene match. This CDR3 has 14 amino acids. The CDR3 reads CSVAGRRIPETQYF. In nucleotides, the CDR3 is TGCAGCGTAGCGGGACGAAGGATTCCAGAGACCCAGTACTTC.